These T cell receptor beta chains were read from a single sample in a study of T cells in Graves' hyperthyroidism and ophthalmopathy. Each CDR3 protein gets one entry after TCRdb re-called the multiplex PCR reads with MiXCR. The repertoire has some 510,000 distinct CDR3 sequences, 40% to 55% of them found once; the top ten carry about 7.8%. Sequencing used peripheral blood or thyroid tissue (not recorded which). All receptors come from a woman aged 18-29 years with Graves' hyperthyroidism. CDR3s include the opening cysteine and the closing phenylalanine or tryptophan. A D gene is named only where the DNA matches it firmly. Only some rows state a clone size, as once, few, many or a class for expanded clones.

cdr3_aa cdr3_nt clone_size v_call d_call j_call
CASSQDQGQGNPPLHF TGTGCCAGCAGCCAAGACCAGGGACAGGGTAATCCACCCCTCCACTTT NA TRBV7-9 TRBD1 TRBJ1-6
CASSPVSMARQETQYF TGTGCCAGCAGCCCAGTAAGCATGGCTCGCCAAGAGACCCAGTACTTC NA TRBV7-9 NA TRBJ2-5
CASSQEGSNTEAFF TGTGCCAGCAGCCAAGAAGGATCGAACACTGAAGCTTTCTTT few TRBV5-8 NA TRBJ1-1
CATSDNQGDGNTIYF TGTGCCACCAGTGACAACCAGGGGGACGGAAACACCATATATTTT many TRBV24-1 TRBD1 TRBJ1-3
CASSPLDVNTEAFF TGTGCCAGCAGCCCGTTGGACGTGAACACTGAAGCTTTCTTT many TRBV2 NA TRBJ1-1
CATPPRTGGGYGYTF TGTGCCACCCCTCCTAGGACAGGGGGCGGCTATGGCTACACCTTC few TRBV24-1 TRBD1 TRBJ1-2
CASSLSRSGYTF TGCGCCAGCAGCTTGTCCAGGAGCGGCTACACCTTC NA TRBV5-1 NA TRBJ1-2
CATSEQGTYEQYF TGTGCCACTTCGGAACAGGGAACCTACGAGCAGTACTTC NA TRBV10-3 NA TRBJ2-7
CASSLNVLAGGYDVQYF TGTGCCAGCAGCTTAAATGTTTTAGCGGGAGGCTACGATGTGCAGTACTTC NA TRBV7-9 TRBD2 TRBJ2-5
CASGLYPLSVYGYTF TGTGCTAGTGGTTTGTACCCCTTAAGCGTCTATGGCTACACCTTC NA TRBV12-5 NA TRBJ1-2
CSASLDRGRRVDTEAFF TGCAGTGCTAGCTTGGACAGGGGGCGAAGGGTCGACACTGAAGCTTTCTTT NA TRBV20-1 TRBD1 TRBJ1-1
CASSLQPQGRNEKLFF TGTGCCAGCAGCTTACAACCTCAGGGGAGAAACGAAAAACTGTTTTTT few TRBV7-9 NA TRBJ1-4
CASGHNNQPQHF TGTGCCAGCGGACATAACAATCAGCCCCAGCATTTT NA TRBV7-8 NA TRBJ1-5
CASSEWTVYEQYF TGTGCCAGCAGTGAATGGACAGTATACGAGCAGTACTTC few TRBV13 NA TRBJ2-7
CASSPRRRPPGLAGGPETQYF TGTGCCAGCAGCCCCCGACGCCGTCCACCGGGACTAGCGGGAGGGCCGGAGACCCAGTACTTC few TRBV7-9 TRBD2 TRBJ2-5
CSKGTGYQPQHF TGCAGTAAAGGGACGGGTTATCAGCCCCAGCATTTT NA TRBV29-1 NA TRBJ1-5
CAIKPGEENHPQHF TGTGCCATCAAGCCAGGGGAGGAGAATCACCCCCAGCATTTT many TRBV10-3 NA TRBJ1-5
CSVGGQDEAFF TGCAGCGTTGGGGGACAGGACGAAGCTTTCTTT many TRBV29-1 TRBD1 TRBJ1-1
CASSLTGVSPLHF TGTGCCAGCAGTCTAACAGGGGTTTCACCCCTCCACTTT few TRBV2 TRBD1 TRBJ1-6
CASSYPASVGNQPQHF TGTGCCAGCAGTTACCCCGCTTCGGTCGGCAATCAGCCCCAGCATTTT NA TRBV24-1 NA TRBJ1-5
CASSYPRPGGVTGELFF TGTGCCAGCAGTTACCCTAGACCGGGAGGGGTCACCGGGGAGCTGTTTTTT NA TRBV2 TRBD2 TRBJ2-2
CSAYRDGENTIYF TGCAGTGCTTACCGGGACGGCGAAAACACCATATATTTT few TRBV20-1 NA TRBJ1-3
CATSDPETQYF TGTGCCACCAGTGATCCAGAGACCCAGTACTTC many TRBV24-1 NA TRBJ2-5
CASSYMGSYEQYF TGCGCCAGCAGTTATATGGGGTCCTACGAGCAGTACTTC NA TRBV10-2 NA TRBJ2-7
CSASVGGVNEKLFF TGCAGTGCTAGTGTCGGGGGTGTTAATGAAAAACTGTTTTTT NA TRBV20-1 NA TRBJ1-4
CASSSVRTIYEQYF TGTGCCAGCAGCTCAGTAAGGACGATCTACGAGCAGTACTTC few TRBV7-2 NA TRBJ2-7
CASSPVLVNTEAFF TGTGCCAGCAGCCCAGTCCTTGTGAACACTGAAGCTTTCTTT few TRBV7-9 NA TRBJ1-1
CASSQGESEYF TGTGCCAGCAGCCAAGGCGAATCAGAGTACTTC few TRBV3-1 NA TRBJ2-7
CASSLDRLNTEAFF TGTGCCAGCAGCCTCGACAGGCTGAACACTGAAGCTTTCTTT many TRBV2 NA TRBJ1-1
CASSLLGEGTEAFF TGTGCCAGCAGCCTACTGGGGGAGGGCACTGAAGCTTTCTTT few TRBV7-9 NA TRBJ1-1
CASSQDPQGSTNTGELFF TGTGCCAGCAGCCAAGACCCACAGGGGTCTACGAACACCGGGGAGCTGTTTTTT NA TRBV7-2 TRBD1 TRBJ2-2
CASSGTSGFYEQYF TGTGCCAGTAGTGGGACTAGCGGGTTCTACGAGCAGTACTTC few TRBV19 TRBD2 TRBJ2-7
CSARTTGEESQPQHF TGCAGTGCTAGGACAACAGGGGAAGAGAGTCAGCCCCAGCATTTT few TRBV20-1 TRBD1 TRBJ1-5
CASSQGETGWTEAFF TGCGCCAGCAGCCAAGGCGAGACAGGGTGGACTGAAGCTTTCTTT NA TRBV4-3 TRBD1 TRBJ1-1
CASSLGGNEKLFF TGTGCCAGCAGCTTGGGCGGGAATGAAAAACTGTTTTTT many TRBV7-9 NA TRBJ1-4
CASSRRRDSYEQYF TGTGCCAGCAGTCGCCGCCGGGACAGCTACGAGCAGTACTTC few TRBV7-9 TRBD1 TRBJ2-7
CARGTGDGYTF TGTGCCAGGGGGACAGGGGATGGCTACACCTTC NA TRBV2 TRBD1 TRBJ1-2
CSVEGGLGAYELFF TGCAGCGTTGAGGGTGGGTTAGGCGCCTACGAGCTGTTTTTT NA TRBV29-1 NA TRBJ2-2
CASSVVTDGYTF TGTGCCAGCAGCGTAGTCACCGATGGCTACACCTTC few TRBV9 NA TRBJ1-2
CASRGSVNTEAFF TGTGCCAGCAGAGGATCGGTGAACACTGAAGCTTTCTTT NA TRBV7-6 NA TRBJ1-1
CASSYVRGNYGYTF TGTGCCAGCAGTTACGTTAGGGGTAACTATGGCTACACCTTC few TRBV10-3 NA TRBJ1-2
CASSARPQSREQYF TGTGCCAGCAGCGCTCGTCCACAGTCCCGGGAGCAGTACTTC many TRBV7-2 NA TRBJ2-7
CASRRDTATTEAFF TGTGCCAGCAGAAGGGACACCGCGACCACTGAAGCTTTCTTT few TRBV25-1 NA TRBJ1-1
CASSYVRGLGELFF TGTGCCAGCAGTTACGTCAGGGGGCTCGGGGAGCTGTTTTTT NA TRBV6-1 TRBD1 TRBJ2-2
CASKDRHSPLHF TGTGCCAGCAAAGACAGGCATTCACCCCTCCACTTT NA TRBV2 NA TRBJ1-6
CASSSAGSEDTQYF TGTGCCAGCAGCTCAGCGGGATCTGAAGATACGCAGTATTTT NA TRBV7-9 TRBD2 TRBJ2-3
CASSSRLAGWIDTQYF TGTGCCAGCAGTTCCAGACTAGCGGGATGGATAGATACGCAGTATTTT NA TRBV25-1 TRBD2 TRBJ2-3
CATSGTVDNTQYF TGTGCCACCAGCGGGACAGTAGACAATACGCAGTATTTT once TRBV24-1 TRBD1 TRBJ2-3
CASSEQDGGAPQHF TGTGCCAGTAGCGAACAGGACGGGGGCGCACCCCAGCATTTT NA TRBV19 NA TRBJ1-5
CASSLEPQGLYEQYF TGTGCCAGCAGCTTGGAGCCCCAAGGGCTCTACGAGCAGTACTTC NA TRBV5-4 NA TRBJ2-7
CASQEPYSNQPQHF TGCGCCAGCCAGGAACCCTATAGCAATCAGCCCCAGCATTTT many TRBV10-2 NA TRBJ1-5
CASSLANRGGSPLHF TGTGCCAGCAGCTTAGCGAACAGGGGGGGTTCACCCCTCCACTTT few TRBV7-9 TRBD1 TRBJ1-6
CASSHDTNYGYTF TGCGCCAGCAGCCATGATACCAACTATGGCTACACCTTC few TRBV5-1 NA TRBJ1-2
CASSYVGAGELFF TGTGCCAGTAGTTACGTGGGAGCCGGGGAGCTGTTTTTT few TRBV19 NA TRBJ2-2